This T cell receptor beta chain comes out of a study of shared clonotypes between healthy human individuals. Study context: Each donor's CD4 naive and CD4 memory cells filled three plates apiece, CD8 naive two, and CD8 memory one.

Measured with immunoSEQ multiplex PCR; TCRdb has only the in-frame clones, and not every one. The data show over a million clones, 75% to 80% seen once. Regarding this clone: The sample contains more than one DNA sequence encoding this CDR3.

V was cut by 7 bases and J by 8 bases, with 17 bases left in between. This CDR3 contains 14 residues. The germline gives CDR1 MDHEN, CDR2 SYDVKM. The material sequenced was memory CD4+ T cells from PBMCs. Stated subset: CD45RA-negative fraction. The origin of this receptor is a man younger than 30 in good health. Some clones in this sample may be carry-over from other donors' samples. This chain connects TRBV28 to TRBJ1-4, with D perhaps TRBD1 (5 bases). CDR3 protein: CASTPAGQREKLFF. The CDR3 nucleotides read TGTGCCAGCACCCCCGCGGGGCAGCGGGAAAAACTGTTTTTT.